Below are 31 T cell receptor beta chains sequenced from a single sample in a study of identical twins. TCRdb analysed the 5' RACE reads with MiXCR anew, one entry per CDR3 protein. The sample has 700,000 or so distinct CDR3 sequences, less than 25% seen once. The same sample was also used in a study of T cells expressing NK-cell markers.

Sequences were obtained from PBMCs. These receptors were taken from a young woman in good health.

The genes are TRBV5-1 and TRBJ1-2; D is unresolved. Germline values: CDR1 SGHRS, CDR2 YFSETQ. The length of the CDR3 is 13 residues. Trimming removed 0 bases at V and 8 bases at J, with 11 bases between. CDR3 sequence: CASSLVGSIGYTF. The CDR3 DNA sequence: TGCGCCAGCAGCTTGGTGGGGTCTATCGGCTACACCTTC.

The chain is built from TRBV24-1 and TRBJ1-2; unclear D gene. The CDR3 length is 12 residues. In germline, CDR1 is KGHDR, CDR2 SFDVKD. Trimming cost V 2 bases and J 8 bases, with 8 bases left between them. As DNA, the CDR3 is TGTGCCACCAGTGATTCCGCGGGGGGCTACACCTTC. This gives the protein CATSDSAGGYTF.

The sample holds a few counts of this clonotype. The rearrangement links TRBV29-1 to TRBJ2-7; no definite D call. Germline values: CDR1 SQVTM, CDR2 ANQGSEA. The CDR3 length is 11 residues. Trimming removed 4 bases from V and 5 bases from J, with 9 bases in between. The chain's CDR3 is CSVGREHEQYF. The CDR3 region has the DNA TGCAGCGTTGGAAGGGAACACGAGCAGTACTTC.

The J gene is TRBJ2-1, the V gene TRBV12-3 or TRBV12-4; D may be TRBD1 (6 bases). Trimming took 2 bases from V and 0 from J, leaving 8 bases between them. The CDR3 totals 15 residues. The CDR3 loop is CASSLRGNSYNEQFF. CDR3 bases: TGTGCCAGCAGTTTAAGGGGGAACTCCTACAATGAGCAGTTCTTC.

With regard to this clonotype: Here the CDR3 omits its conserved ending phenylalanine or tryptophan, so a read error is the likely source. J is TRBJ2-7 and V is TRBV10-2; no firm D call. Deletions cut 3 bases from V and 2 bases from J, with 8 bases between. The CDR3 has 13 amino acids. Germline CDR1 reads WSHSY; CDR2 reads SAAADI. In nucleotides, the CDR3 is TGCGCCAGCAGTGATTGGGGAACCTACGAGCAGTACCTC. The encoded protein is CASSDWGTYEQYL.

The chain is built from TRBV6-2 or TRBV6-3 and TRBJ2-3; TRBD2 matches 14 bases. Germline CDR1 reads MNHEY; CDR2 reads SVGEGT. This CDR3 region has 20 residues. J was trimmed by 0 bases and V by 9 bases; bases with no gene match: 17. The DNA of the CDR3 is TGTGCCAGTAGGCCGACCCCCCCCGGGACTAGCGGGAGAAGCACAGATACGCAGTATTTT. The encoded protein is CASRPTPPGTSGRSTDTQYF.

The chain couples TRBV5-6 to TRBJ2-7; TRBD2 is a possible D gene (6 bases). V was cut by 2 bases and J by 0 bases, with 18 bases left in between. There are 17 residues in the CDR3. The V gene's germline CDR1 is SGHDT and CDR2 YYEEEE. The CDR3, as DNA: TGTGCCAGCAGCTTTTCCCTCCCCGCGGGAACCTCCTACGAGCAGTACTTC. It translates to CASSFSLPAGTSYEQYF.

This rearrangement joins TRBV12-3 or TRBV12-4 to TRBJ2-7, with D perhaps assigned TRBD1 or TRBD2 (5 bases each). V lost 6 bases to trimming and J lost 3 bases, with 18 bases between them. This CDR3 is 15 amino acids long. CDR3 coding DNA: TGTGCCAGCAGCCCTGACAGCTTCGGACTCTACGAGCAGTACTTC. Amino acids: CASSPDSFGLYEQYF.

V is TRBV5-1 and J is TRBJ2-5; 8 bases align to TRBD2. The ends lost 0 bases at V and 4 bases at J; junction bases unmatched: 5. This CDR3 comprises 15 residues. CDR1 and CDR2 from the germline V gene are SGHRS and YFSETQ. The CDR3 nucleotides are TGCGCCAGCAGCTTGGCGGGACTAGTAAGAGAGACCCAGTACTTC. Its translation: CASSLAGLVRETQYF.

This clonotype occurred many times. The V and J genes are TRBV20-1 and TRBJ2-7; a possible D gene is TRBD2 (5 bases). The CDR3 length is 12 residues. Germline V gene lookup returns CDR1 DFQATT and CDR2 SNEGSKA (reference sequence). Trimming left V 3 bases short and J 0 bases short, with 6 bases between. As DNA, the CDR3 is TGCAGTGCTAGGGAGGCCTCCTACGAGCAGTACTTC. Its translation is CSAREASYEQYF.

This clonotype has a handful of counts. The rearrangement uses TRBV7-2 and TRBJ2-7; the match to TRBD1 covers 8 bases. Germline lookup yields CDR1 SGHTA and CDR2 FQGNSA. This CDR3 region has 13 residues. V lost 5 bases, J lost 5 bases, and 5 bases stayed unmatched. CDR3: CASSMTGDHEQYF. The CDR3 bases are TGTGCCAGCAGCATGACAGGGGACCACGAGCAGTACTTC.

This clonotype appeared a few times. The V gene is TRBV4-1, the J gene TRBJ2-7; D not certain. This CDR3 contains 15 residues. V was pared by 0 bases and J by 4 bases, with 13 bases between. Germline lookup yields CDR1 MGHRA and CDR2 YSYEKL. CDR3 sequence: CASSQETNRVYEQYF. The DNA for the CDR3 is TGCGCCAGCAGCCAAGAAACAAATCGGGTTTACGAGCAGTACTTC.

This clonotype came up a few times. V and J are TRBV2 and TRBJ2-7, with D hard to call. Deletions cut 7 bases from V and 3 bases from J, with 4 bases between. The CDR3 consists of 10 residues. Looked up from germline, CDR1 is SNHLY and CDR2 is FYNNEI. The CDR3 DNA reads TGTGCCAGCAAGATCTACGAGCAGTACTTC. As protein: CASKIYEQYF.

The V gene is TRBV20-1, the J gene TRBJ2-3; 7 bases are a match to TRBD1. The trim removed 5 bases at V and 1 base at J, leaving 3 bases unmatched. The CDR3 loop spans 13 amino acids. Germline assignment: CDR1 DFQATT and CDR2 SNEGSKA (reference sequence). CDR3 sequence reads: CSALGGRTDTQYF. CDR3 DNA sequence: TGCAGTGCTCTAGGGGGCCGCACAGATACGCAGTATTTT.

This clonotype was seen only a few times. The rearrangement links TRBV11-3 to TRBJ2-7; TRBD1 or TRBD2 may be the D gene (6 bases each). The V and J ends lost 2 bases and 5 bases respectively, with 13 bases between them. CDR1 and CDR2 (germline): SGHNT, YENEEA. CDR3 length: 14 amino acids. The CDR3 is CASSLYGGGHEQYF. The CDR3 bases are TGTGCCAGCAGCTTATACGGGGGCGGCCACGAGCAGTACTTC.

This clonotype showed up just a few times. CDR3 DNA: TGCGCCAGCAGCCACGCAGGGACAGGGTACAAAAACATTCAGTACTTC. It yields the protein CASSHAGTGYKNIQYF. V and J are TRBV4-1 and TRBJ2-4; the match to TRBD1 covers 9 bases. V trimming: 3 bases; J trimming: 3 bases; junction bases outside the gene matches: 6. Germline-derived CDR1 and CDR2 are MGHRA and YSYEKL. The length of the CDR3 is 16 residues.

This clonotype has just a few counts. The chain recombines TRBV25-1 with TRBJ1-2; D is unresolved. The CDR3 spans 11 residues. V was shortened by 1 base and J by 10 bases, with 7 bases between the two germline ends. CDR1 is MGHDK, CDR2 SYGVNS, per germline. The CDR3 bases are TGTGCCAGCAGTGAATTTGGACCCTACACCTTC. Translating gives CASSEFGPYTF.

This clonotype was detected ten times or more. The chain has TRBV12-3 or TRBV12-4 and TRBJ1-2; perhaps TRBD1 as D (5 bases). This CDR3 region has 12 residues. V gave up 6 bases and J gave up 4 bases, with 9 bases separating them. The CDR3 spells CASSLGTYGYTF. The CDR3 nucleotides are TGTGCCAGCAGCTTGGGGACCTATGGCTACACCTTC.

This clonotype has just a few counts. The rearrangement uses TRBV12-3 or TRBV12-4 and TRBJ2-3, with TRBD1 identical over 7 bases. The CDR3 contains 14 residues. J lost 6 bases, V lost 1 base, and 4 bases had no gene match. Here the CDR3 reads CASSLGRGWDTQYF. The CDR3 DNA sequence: TGTGCCAGCAGTTTAGGCAGGGGGTGGGATACGCAGTATTTT.

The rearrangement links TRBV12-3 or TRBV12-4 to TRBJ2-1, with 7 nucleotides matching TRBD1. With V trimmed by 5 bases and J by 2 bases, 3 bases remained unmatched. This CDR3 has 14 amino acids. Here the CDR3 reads CASSPDRAYNEQFF. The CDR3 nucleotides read TGTGCCAGCAGTCCCGACAGGGCCTACAATGAGCAGTTCTTC.

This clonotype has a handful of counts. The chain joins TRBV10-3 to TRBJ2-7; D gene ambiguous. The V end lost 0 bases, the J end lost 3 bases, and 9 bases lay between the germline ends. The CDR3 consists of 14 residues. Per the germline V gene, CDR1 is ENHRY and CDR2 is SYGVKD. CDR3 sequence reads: CAISESAGVYEQYF. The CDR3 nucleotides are TGTGCCATCAGTGAGTCGGCCGGAGTCTACGAGCAGTACTTC.

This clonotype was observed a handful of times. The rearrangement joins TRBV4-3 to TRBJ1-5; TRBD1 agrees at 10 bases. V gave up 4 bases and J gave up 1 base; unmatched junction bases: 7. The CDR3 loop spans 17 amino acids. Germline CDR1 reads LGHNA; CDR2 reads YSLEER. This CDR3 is CASSRDRGLSSNQPQHF. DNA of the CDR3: TGCGCCAGCAGCCGAGACAGGGGGCTTTCGAGCAATCAGCCCCAGCATTTT.

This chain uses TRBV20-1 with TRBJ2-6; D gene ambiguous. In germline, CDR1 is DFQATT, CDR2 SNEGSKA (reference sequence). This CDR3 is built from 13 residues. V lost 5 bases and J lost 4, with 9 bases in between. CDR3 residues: CSAVVSGANVLTF. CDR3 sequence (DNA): TGCAGTGCTGTTGTATCAGGGGCCAACGTCCTGACTTTC.

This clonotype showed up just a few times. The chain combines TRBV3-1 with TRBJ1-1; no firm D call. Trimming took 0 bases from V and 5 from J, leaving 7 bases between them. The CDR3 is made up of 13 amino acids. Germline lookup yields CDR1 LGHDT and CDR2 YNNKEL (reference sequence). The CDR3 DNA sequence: TGTGCCAGCAGCCAAGACATCAGGACTGAAGCTTTCTTT. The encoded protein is CASSQDIRTEAFF.

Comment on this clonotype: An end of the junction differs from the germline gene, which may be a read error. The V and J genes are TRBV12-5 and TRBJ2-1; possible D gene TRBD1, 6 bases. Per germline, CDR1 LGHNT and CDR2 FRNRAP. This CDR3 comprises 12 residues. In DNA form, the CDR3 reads TGTGCTAGTGGTTCGATGCAGGGGACGGGGATCTTC. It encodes CASGSMQGTGIF.

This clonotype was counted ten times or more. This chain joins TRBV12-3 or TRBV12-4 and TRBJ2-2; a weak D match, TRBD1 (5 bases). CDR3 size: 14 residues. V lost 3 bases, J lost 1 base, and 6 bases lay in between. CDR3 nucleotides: TGTGCCAGCAGTTTTGGACAGAACACCGGGGAGCTGTTTTTT. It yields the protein CASSFGQNTGELFF.

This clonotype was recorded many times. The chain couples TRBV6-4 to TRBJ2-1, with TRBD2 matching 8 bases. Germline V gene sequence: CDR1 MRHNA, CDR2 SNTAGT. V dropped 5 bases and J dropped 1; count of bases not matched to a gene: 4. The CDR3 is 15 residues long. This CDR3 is CASSRGGSSYNEQFF. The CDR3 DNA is TGTGCCAGCAGTCGGGGGGGCTCGTCCTACAATGAGCAGTTCTTC.

The CDR3, as DNA: TGTGCCAGCAGCCCCTTAGGGGACACTGAAGCTTTCTTT. Translating gives CASSPLGDTEAFF. The chain links TRBV7-9 to TRBJ1-1, with a tentative D call TRBD1 (5 bases). Germline values: CDR1 SEHNR, CDR2 FQNEAQ (reference sequence). The CDR3 length is 13 residues. Trimming left V 5 bases short and J 3 bases short, with 10 bases between.

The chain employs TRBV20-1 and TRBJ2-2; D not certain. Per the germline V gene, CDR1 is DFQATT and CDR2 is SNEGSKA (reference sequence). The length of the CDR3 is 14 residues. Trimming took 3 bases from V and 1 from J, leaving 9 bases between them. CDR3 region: CSARRPGNTGELFF. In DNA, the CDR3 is TGCAGTGCTAGGCGGCCAGGGAACACCGGGGAGCTGTTTTTT.

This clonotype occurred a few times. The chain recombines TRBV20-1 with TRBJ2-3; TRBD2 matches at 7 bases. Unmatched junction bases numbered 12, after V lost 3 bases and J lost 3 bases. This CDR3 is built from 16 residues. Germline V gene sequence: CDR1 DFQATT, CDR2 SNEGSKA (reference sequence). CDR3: CSARAEGLVGTDTQYF. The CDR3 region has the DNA TGCAGTGCTAGGGCTGAAGGACTAGTAGGGACAGATACGCAGTATTTT.

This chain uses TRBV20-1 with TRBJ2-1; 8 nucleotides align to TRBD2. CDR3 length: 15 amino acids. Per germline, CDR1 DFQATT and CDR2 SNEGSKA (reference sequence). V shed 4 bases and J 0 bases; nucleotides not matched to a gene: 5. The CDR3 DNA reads TGCAGTGCTACTAGCGGGCGAAGCTCCTACAATGAGCAGTTCTTC. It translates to CSATSGRSSYNEQFF.